Listed below are T cell receptor beta chains from one sample, sequenced in a study of CD8 T cells in ankylosing spondylitis. Each CDR3 protein gets one entry after TCRdb re-called the 5' RACE reads with MiXCR. The sample shows 750,000 to 850,000 distinct CDR3 sequences, approximately 10% of them seen only once. Sequencing was done on a sample of blood, either unsorted or a sorted T cell fraction (not recorded which). All receptors come from a male donor with ankylosing spondylitis. Both conserved end residues are part of each CDR3. A D gene is named only where the DNA matches it firmly. Some rows mark clone size as missing; the rest say once, few, many or name a class of expanded clone.

V: TRBV15; J: TRBJ2-7; D: NA; size: few; CDR3: CATSRQGDEQYF; DNA: TGTGCCACCAGCAGGCAAGGGGACGAGCAGTACTTC
V: TRBV12-3/TRBV12-4; J: TRBJ2-3; D: TRBD2; size: NA; CDR3: CASRATSGRPDTQYF; DNA: TGTGCCAGCAGGGCGACTAGCGGGAGGCCAGATACGCAGTATTTT
V: TRBV20-1; J: TRBJ2-2; D: NA; size: many; CDR3: CSATPSGRLNANTGELFF; DNA: TGCAGTGCTACACCGTCAGGCAGGCTGAACGCGAACACCGGGGAGCTGTTTTTT
V: TRBV28; J: TRBJ1-1; D: NA; size: many; CDR3: CASSFFRRPRTLNTEAFF; DNA: TGTGCCAGCAGTTTCTTTCGTCGACCTCGCACCCTGAACACTGAAGCTTTCTTT
V: TRBV5-1; J: TRBJ2-2; D: NA; size: many; CDR3: CASSPTGNTGELFF; DNA: TGCGCCAGCAGCCCGACAGGGAACACCGGGGAGCTGTTTTTT
V: TRBV7-2; J: TRBJ2-3; D: TRBD2; size: many; CDR3: CASSLVGTRADTQYF; DNA: TGTGCCAGCAGCTTAGTGGGGACTAGGGCAGATACGCAGTATTTT
V: TRBV3-1; J: TRBJ2-2; D: NA; size: many; CDR3: CASSPNLGTGEGTGELFF; DNA: TGTGCCAGCAGCCCTAATTTAGGAACGGGAGAGGGCACCGGGGAGCTGTTTTTT
V: TRBV12-3/TRBV12-4; J: TRBJ2-1; D: TRBD2; size: many; CDR3: CASSFGTTYNEQFF; DNA: TGTGCCAGCAGTTTTGGGACTACGTACAATGAGCAGTTCTTC
V: TRBV29-1; J: TRBJ2-1; D: TRBD2; size: NA; CDR3: CSADSGIPYNEQFF; DNA: TGCAGCGCCGATAGCGGGATCCCCTACAATGAGCAGTTCTTC
V: TRBV20-1; J: TRBJ2-3; D: NA; size: many; CDR3: CSAPNIGPEGDTQYF; DNA: TGCAGTGCCCCCAACATCGGACCTGAGGGGGATACGCAGTATTTT
V: TRBV4-2; J: TRBJ2-7; D: TRBD1; size: NA; CDR3: CASSQDLLQGSSYEQYF; DNA: TGTGCCAGCAGCCAAGACCTCCTACAGGGGAGCTCCTACGAGCAGTACTTC
V: TRBV20-1; J: TRBJ2-3; D: NA; size: few; CDR3: CSARYRGTDTQYF; DNA: TGCAGTGCTAGATACCGGGGCACAGATACGCAGTATTTT
V: TRBV19; J: TRBJ2-5; D: TRBD1; size: NA; CDR3: CASSIGRGYQETQYF; DNA: TGTGCCAGTAGTATAGGCAGGGGGTACCAAGAGACCCAGTACTTC
V: TRBV20-1; J: TRBJ1-5; D: NA; size: NA; CDR3: CSARDRGRGAYSNQPQHF; DNA: TGCAGTGCTAGAGATCGAGGCAGGGGCGCATATAGCAATCAGCCCCAGCATTTT
V: TRBV29-1; J: TRBJ2-5; D: TRBD2; size: few; CDR3: CSVVIPSGWQETQYF; DNA: TGCAGCGTTGTAATTCCTAGCGGGTGGCAAGAGACCCAGTACTTC
V: TRBV5-1; J: TRBJ1-6; D: TRBD1; size: many; CDR3: CASSQGQGGSPLHF; DNA: TGCGCCAGCAGCCAGGGACAGGGGGGTTCACCCCTCCACTTT
V: TRBV7-2; J: TRBJ2-7; D: TRBD2; size: few; CDR3: CASSAGLAGDYEQYF; DNA: TGTGCCAGCAGCGCGGGACTAGCGGGGGACTACGAGCAGTACTTC
V: TRBV20-1; J: TRBJ1-2; D: TRBD1; size: NA; CDR3: CSVLTGTGDLYTF; DNA: TGCAGTGTCCTAACCGGGACAGGGGATCTCTACACCTTC
V: TRBV20-1; J: TRBJ2-7; D: NA; size: NA; CDR3: CSARIDNFLQYF; DNA: TGCAGTGCTAGAATAGACAACTTCTTGCAGTACTTC
V: TRBV4-1; J: TRBJ2-1; D: TRBD2; size: few; CDR3: CASSQDTSGRMQFF; DNA: TGCGCCAGCAGCCAAGATACTAGCGGTCGAATGCAGTTCTTC
V: TRBV5-5; J: TRBJ2-2; D: TRBD2; size: many; CDR3: CASSPRDYLTGELFF; DNA: TGTGCCAGCAGCCCACGGGACTACCTTACCGGGGAGCTGTTTTTT
V: TRBV7-2; J: TRBJ2-4; D: NA; size: many; CDR3: CASSPWSSRGKNIQYF; DNA: TGTGCCAGCAGCCCCTGGTCGTCTCGAGGCAAAAACATTCAGTACTTC
V: TRBV20-1; J: TRBJ1-1; D: NA; size: NA; CDR3: CSAPDRWRAEAFF; DNA: TGCAGTGCTCCCGACAGGTGGCGGGCTGAAGCTTTCTTT
V: TRBV7-2; J: TRBJ1-3; D: NA; size: NA; CDR3: CASIQDGSGNTIYF; DNA: TGTGCCAGCATCCAGGACGGATCTGGAAACACCATATATTTT
V: TRBV20-1; J: TRBJ2-3; D: NA; size: NA; CDR3: CSALSGTQYF; DNA: TGCAGTGCTCTCTCTGGTACGCAGTATTTT
V: TRBV25-1; J: TRBJ2-1; D: TRBD1; size: NA; CDR3: CASPINRGNPRNEQFF; DNA: TGTGCCAGCCCAATCAACAGGGGTAATCCCCGCAATGAGCAGTTCTTC
V: TRBV7-9; J: TRBJ1-2; D: NA; size: few; CDR3: CASSFLEGDYGYTF; DNA: TGTGCCAGCAGCTTTCTCGAGGGGGACTATGGCTACACCTTC
V: TRBV12-3/TRBV12-4; J: TRBJ1-1; D: NA; size: NA; CDR3: CASNVRGGTEAFF; DNA: TGTGCCAGCAATGTCAGGGGCGGGACTGAAGCTTTCTTT
V: TRBV12-3/TRBV12-4; J: TRBJ2-1; D: TRBD2; size: few; CDR3: CASSLATSFNEQFF; DNA: TGTGCCAGCAGTTTAGCGACTAGCTTCAATGAGCAGTTCTTC
V: TRBV7-2; J: TRBJ2-7; D: NA; size: many; CDR3: CASSLAYPYEQYF; DNA: TGTGCCAGCAGCTTAGCGTACCCCTACGAGCAGTACTTC
V: TRBV29-1; J: TRBJ2-2; D: TRBD2; size: NA; CDR3: CSAASGRNTGELFF; DNA: TGCAGCGCCGCTAGCGGGCGGAACACCGGGGAGCTGTTTTTT
V: TRBV6-1; J: TRBJ2-1; D: TRBD1; size: NA; CDR3: CASRLDRIHEQFF; DNA: TGTGCCAGCAGACTGGACAGGATCCATGAGCAGTTCTTC
V: TRBV9; J: TRBJ2-5; D: TRBD2; size: NA; CDR3: CASSVGGGSLGQETQYF; DNA: TGTGCCAGCAGCGTAGGGGGCGGGAGTTTGGGCCAAGAGACCCAGTACTTC
V: TRBV18; J: TRBJ2-6; D: NA; size: once; CDR3: CASSPSLTPGANVLTF; DNA: TGTGCCAGCTCACCATCCCTAACCCCTGGGGCCAACGTCCTGACTTTC
V: TRBV20-1; J: TRBJ1-5; D: NA; size: few; CDR3: CSARQGTQPQHF; DNA: TGCAGTGCTAGGCAGGGTACACAGCCCCAGCATTTT
V: TRBV9; J: TRBJ2-7; D: TRBD2; size: few; CDR3: CASSVGLAGNYEQYF; DNA: TGTGCCAGCAGCGTAGGGCTAGCGGGGAACTACGAGCAGTACTTC
V: TRBV7-2; J: TRBJ1-1; D: NA; size: NA; CDR3: CASSVKGDTEAFF; DNA: TGTGCCAGCAGCGTAAAGGGTGACACTGAAGCTTTCTTT
V: TRBV7-2; J: TRBJ2-7; D: NA; size: many; CDR3: CASSLEIREQYF; DNA: TGTGCCAGCAGCTTAGAAATTCGCGAGCAGTACTTC
V: TRBV12-3/TRBV12-4; J: TRBJ1-1; D: NA; size: few; CDR3: CASSPNSGTEAFF; DNA: TGTGCCAGCAGCCCCAATTCGGGCACTGAAGCTTTCTTT
V: TRBV7-2; J: TRBJ2-3; D: NA; size: few; CDR3: CASSLSWSTDTQYF; DNA: TGTGCCAGCAGCTTAAGCTGGTCCACAGATACGCAGTATTTT
V: TRBV25-1; J: TRBJ2-2; D: TRBD1; size: few; CDR3: CASSEGREDRATGELFF; DNA: TGTGCCAGCAGTGAAGGGCGTGAGGACAGGGCCACCGGGGAGCTGTTTTTT
V: TRBV3-1; J: TRBJ2-3; D: TRBD2; size: NA; CDR3: CASSQVLAGGFTDTQYF; DNA: TGTGCCAGCAGCCAAGTCCTAGCGGGGGGTTTCACAGATACGCAGTATTTT
V: TRBV29-1; J: TRBJ1-4; D: NA; size: many; CDR3: CSVKTDNEKLFF; DNA: TGCAGCGTCAAAACCGACAATGAAAAACTGTTTTTT
V: TRBV15; J: TRBJ2-1; D: NA; size: few; CDR3: CATSRDTSTYRDEQFF; DNA: TGTGCCACCAGCAGAGATACGTCGACATATCGGGATGAGCAGTTCTTC